Shown below are 17 T cell receptor beta chains from a single sample sequenced in a study of T cells after yellow fever vaccination. TCRdb reanalysed the 5' RACE reads using MiXCR and keeps one entry per CDR3 protein. The data show hundreds of thousands of distinct CDR3 sequences, 15% to 20% seen once. The sample in question was PBMCs, obtained 15 days after the yellow fever booster vaccination. These TCRs come from a man between 25 and 39 years old who received the YFV17D yellow fever vaccine.

In its sample, this clonotype was seen a few times. The genes are TRBV7-8 and TRBJ2-7, with 7 bases that match TRBD1. CDR1 SGHVS and CDR2 FQNEAQ come from the germline V gene. The J segment lost 3 bases and the V segment lost 1 base, leaving 6 bases of the junction unmatched. The CDR3 runs to 15 residues. The CDR3 is CASSLGGQEYYEQYF. CDR3 bases: TGTGCCAGCAGCTTAGGAGGACAGGAGTACTACGAGCAGTACTTC.

The chain carries TRBV28 and TRBJ2-3; D gene unclear. Germline loops: CDR1 MDHEN, CDR2 SYDVKM. V was trimmed by 8 bases and J by 0 bases, leaving 18 bases between them. This CDR3 is 16 amino acids long. The CDR3 loop is CASPPRGVSSTDTQYF. The CDR3 DNA reads TGTGCCAGCCCTCCTCGCGGAGTGAGTAGCACAGATACGCAGTATTTT.

This rearrangement joins TRBV21-1 to TRBJ2-3; the table's D call, TRBD2, has no DNA check behind it. TRBV21-1 corresponds to a pseudogene. CDR3 length: 16 residues. CDR3 DNA: TGTGCCAGCAGCAAAGAACTAGCGGGAGGCACAGATACGCAGTATTTT. This codes for CASSKELAGGTDTQYF.

DNA of the CDR3: TGTGCCAGCAGCATGATAGCGGGAGGGAGGCAAAACATTCAGTACTTC. Its protein is CASSMIAGGRQNIQYF. The gene calls are TRBV7-2 and TRBJ2-4, with 11 bases matching TRBD2. Germline CDR1 SGHTA, CDR2 FQGNSA. The CDR3 contains 16 residues. V trimming: 5 bases; J trimming: 5 bases; junction bases outside the gene matches: 8.

This chain connects TRBV6-2 or TRBV6-3 to TRBJ1-3, with D hard to call. CDR3 length: 15 amino acids. Trimming left V 6 bases short and J 0 bases short, with 12 bases between. CDR1 is MNHEY, CDR2 SVGEGT, per germline. The CDR3 here is CASRPRLNSGNTIYF. The CDR3 nucleotides are TGTGCCAGCAGACCTCGACTGAACTCTGGAAACACCATATATTTT.

This clonotype was picked up a small number of times. The chain recombines TRBV10-3 with TRBJ2-7, with 13 bases aligning to TRBD2. From germline, CDR1 is ENHRY and CDR2 SYGVKD. Losses at the gene ends were 7 bases for V and 3 bases for J; bases not matched to a gene: 3. This CDR3 region has 14 residues. The CDR3 nucleotides are TGTGCCATCAAAGGGACTAGCGGGAACTACGAGCAGTACTTC. This gives the protein CAIKGTSGNYEQYF.

A few counts support this clonotype. For the CDR3, the DNA is TGCGCCAGCAGCTTGGAAGGCAGGCCCCCGGCCACAGATACGCAGTATTTT. It is translated as CASSLEGRPPATDTQYF. V gene TRBV5-1 combines with J gene TRBJ2-3; no reliable D call. There are 17 residues in the CDR3. Trimming left V 0 bases short and J 2 bases short, with 16 bases between. Germline V gene data show CDR1 as SGHRS and CDR2 as YFSETQ.

V usage is TRBV5-1 and J usage is TRBJ2-2; possibly TRBD2 for D (6 bases). V dropped 4 bases and J dropped 4 bases, with 11 bases sitting between them. The V gene's germline CDR1 is SGHRS and CDR2 YFSETQ. The CDR3 extends over 14 amino acids. The DNA for the CDR3 is TGCGCCAGCAGCACCTCCGGGAGCACCGGGGAGCTGTTTTTT. Its translation is CASSTSGSTGELFF.

This clonotype was recorded a few times. The chain has TRBV20-1 and TRBJ2-1; no definite D call. Germline loops: CDR1 DFQATT, CDR2 SNEGSKA (reference sequence). The CDR3 is 12 amino acids. Trimming cost V 4 bases and J 9 bases, with 13 bases left between them. CDR3 region: CSATDSLSEQFF. The CDR3 DNA reads TGCAGTGCTACAGACTCTCTCAGTGAGCAGTTCTTC.

The chain uses TRBV20-1 and TRBJ1-1, with D hard to call. V was shortened by 1 base and J by 2 bases, with 11 bases between the two germline ends. The CDR3 covers 14 residues. Germline V gene data show CDR1 as DFQATT and CDR2 as SNEGSKA (reference sequence). The CDR3 bases are TGCAGTGCTAGAGTCCCGGGCCGCAACACTGAAGCTTTCTTT. This translates into CSARVPGRNTEAFF.

In this sample, this clonotype turned up a few times. The chain is built from TRBV19 and TRBJ2-1; 7 bases align to TRBD2. Germline CDR1 and CDR2: LNHDA and SQIVND (reference sequence). The CDR3 covers 14 residues. The ends lost 3 bases at V and 6 bases at J; junction bases unmatched: 5. CDR3 nucleotides: TGTGCCAGTAGTATTGGTCTAGCGGTCAATGAGCAGTTCTTC. Encoded protein: CASSIGLAVNEQFF.

This sequence joins TRBV27 and TRBJ2-3, with a tentative D call TRBD1 (6 bases). V was cut by 6 bases and J by 1 base, with 17 bases left in between. The CDR3 has 16 amino acids. From germline, CDR1 is MNHEY and CDR2 SMNVEV (reference sequence). The CDR3 nucleotides read TGTGCCAGCAGAATTTGGGGGCGAGGGGGCACAGATACGCAGTATTTT. Translated, it gives CASRIWGRGGTDTQYF.

This clonotype was seen a handful of times. The rearrangement links TRBV19 to TRBJ2-1; D call uncertain. V shed 7 bases and J shed 8 bases, with 15 bases lying between them. The CDR3 is 13 residues long. CDR1 LNHDA and CDR2 SQIVND come from the germline V gene (reference sequence). In nucleotides, the CDR3 is TGTGCCAGTACCCCAGGAGTCCGGGATGAGCAGTTCTTC. Residues: CASTPGVRDEQFF. Based on the CDR3 plus reference TRBV19 and TRBJ2-1, the full variable domain is DGGITQSPKYLFRKEGQNVTLSCEQNLNHDAMYWYRQDPGQGLRLIYYSQIVNDFQKGDIAEGYSVSREKKESFPLTVTSAQKNPTAFYLCASTPGVRDEQFFGPGTRLTVL.

The rearrangement joins TRBV20-1 to TRBJ2-5; TRBD2 matches at 7 bases. With V trimmed by 6 bases and J by 5 bases, 9 bases remained unmatched. CDR1 is DFQATT and CDR2 is SNEGSKA in the germline V gene (reference sequence). The CDR3 runs 13 residues. DNA for the CDR3: TGCAGTGCGGCGGGAGTCTCGCCGGAGACCCAGTACTTC. Protein sequence: CSAAGVSPETQYF.

The V and J genes are TRBV28 and TRBJ2-5; perhaps TRBD1 as D (5 bases). This CDR3 contains 12 residues. Germline V gene data show CDR1 as MDHEN and CDR2 as SYDVKM. The DNA of the CDR3 is TGTGTCGTCCGAAAGGGGTTAGGGACCCAGTACTTC. Its protein product is CVVRKGLGTQYF.

The rearrangement joins TRBV5-1 to TRBJ2-1, with D maybe TRBD1 (7 bases). Trimming took off 1 base at V and 4 bases at J, with 18 bases between the two ends. Germline V gene sequence: CDR1 SGHRS, CDR2 YFSETQ. The CDR3 is made up of 17 amino acids. The CDR3: CASSLTSTGDLYNEQFF. The CDR3 coding sequence is TGCGCCAGCAGCTTGACAAGCACAGGGGACTTATACAATGAGCAGTTCTTC.

The chain links TRBV30 to TRBJ2-5; 12 bases agree with TRBD2. Germline trimming cut 3 bases from V and 7 bases from J; bases unmatched to any gene: 6. Germline V gene data show CDR1 as GTSNPN and CDR2 as SVGIG (reference sequence). This CDR3 spans 14 amino acids. The CDR3 coding sequence is TGTGCCTGGAGGACTAGCGGGAGTAGGGGGACCCAGTACTTC. This encodes CAWRTSGSRGTQYF.